Listed below are T cell receptor beta chains from one sample, sequenced in a study of Graves' ophthalmopathy and Graves' hyperthyroidism. TCRdb itself ran the multiplex PCR reads through MiXCR, one entry per CDR3 protein. The profile shows hundreds of thousands of distinct CDR3 sequences, under 50% of them singletons. The sample was peripheral blood. The receptors were gathered from an adult man with Graves' ophthalmopathy. The CDR3 runs from the conserved cysteine through the conserved F or W. D genes are given only for firm matches. Rows give clone size only sometimes, using once, few, many, or a class for an expanded clone.

abundance: many
d_gene: NA
j_gene: TRBJ1-1
v_gene: TRBV5-1
CDR3aa: CASSLRVRGTRTEAFF
CDR3nt: TGCGCCAGCAGCTTGCGCGTGAGGGGGACGCGCACTGAAGCTTTCTTT

abundance: many
d_gene: TRBD1
j_gene: TRBJ1-1
v_gene: TRBV7-9
CDR3aa: CASSSVGGWELNTEAFF
CDR3nt: TGTGCCAGCAGTTCGGTAGGGGGCTGGGAACTGAACACTGAAGCTTTCTTT

abundance: few
d_gene: NA
j_gene: TRBJ2-7
v_gene: TRBV12-3/TRBV12-4
CDR3aa: CASSPPRGHSYEQYF
CDR3nt: TGTGCCAGCAGTCCTCCAAGGGGCCACTCCTACGAGCAGTACTTC

abundance: NA
d_gene: TRBD1
j_gene: TRBJ1-4
v_gene: TRBV5-1
CDR3aa: CASSSKTGAATNEKLFF
CDR3nt: TGCGCCAGCAGCTCCAAGACAGGGGCTGCAACTAATGAAAAACTGTTTTTT

abundance: NA
d_gene: NA
j_gene: TRBJ1-3
v_gene: TRBV20-1
CDR3aa: CSASGPQADTIYF
CDR3nt: TGCAGTGCTAGTGGCCCTCAAGCGGACACCATATATTTT

abundance: few
d_gene: TRBD2
j_gene: TRBJ2-3
v_gene: TRBV2
CDR3aa: CASKLAGRTDTQYF
CDR3nt: TGTGCCAGCAAACTAGCGGGCCGCACAGATACGCAGTATTTT

abundance: many
d_gene: NA
j_gene: TRBJ1-2
v_gene: TRBV24-1
CDR3aa: CATSDPAGYTF
CDR3nt: TGTGCCACCAGTGATCCGGCGGGCTACACCTTC

abundance: NA
d_gene: NA
j_gene: TRBJ2-5
v_gene: TRBV7-9
CDR3aa: CASSFPRQGGVAGVKETQYF
CDR3nt: TGTGCCAGCAGCTTCCCCCGACAGGGGGGAGTAGCGGGAGTCAAAGAGACCCAGTACTTC

abundance: once
d_gene: NA
j_gene: TRBJ1-1
v_gene: TRBV29-1
CDR3aa: CSLSVFGPPQAEAFF
CDR3nt: TGCAGCTTGTCGGTTTTCGGGCCTCCTCAAGCTGAAGCTTTCTTT

abundance: NA
d_gene: TRBD2
j_gene: TRBJ2-7
v_gene: TRBV29-1
CDR3aa: CSFSGGANEQYF
CDR3nt: TGCAGCTTTAGCGGGGGGGCCAACGAGCAGTACTTC

abundance: few
d_gene: NA
j_gene: TRBJ1-1
v_gene: TRBV15
CDR3aa: CATSVEGDLWAEAFF
CDR3nt: TGTGCCACCAGCGTAGAGGGGGACTTGTGGGCTGAAGCTTTCTTT

abundance: many
d_gene: NA
j_gene: TRBJ1-4
v_gene: TRBV7-8
CDR3aa: CASSLGRQGLEKLFF
CDR3nt: TGTGCCAGCAGCTTAGGTCGGCAGGGGTTGGAAAAACTGTTTTTT

abundance: many
d_gene: NA
j_gene: TRBJ1-2
v_gene: TRBV12-3/TRBV12-4
CDR3aa: CASSLEQPYGYTF
CDR3nt: TGTGCCAGCAGTTTAGAGCAGCCGTATGGCTACACCTTC

abundance: few
d_gene: NA
j_gene: TRBJ2-7
v_gene: TRBV6-5
CDR3aa: CASSYSGGGPYEQYF
CDR3nt: TGTGCCAGCAGTTACTCGGGAGGGGGACCTTACGAGCAGTACTTC

abundance: few
d_gene: NA
j_gene: TRBJ1-4
v_gene: TRBV5-4
CDR3aa: CASSHRVTTGSRGEKLFF
CDR3nt: TGCGCCAGCAGCCACCGCGTAACAACAGGGAGTCGCGGTGAAAAACTGTTTTTT

abundance: few
d_gene: NA
j_gene: TRBJ1-2
v_gene: TRBV20-1
CDR3aa: CSARGRDYGYTF
CDR3nt: TGCAGTGCTAGAGGCAGGGACTATGGCTACACCTTC

abundance: few
d_gene: NA
j_gene: TRBJ2-5
v_gene: TRBV18
CDR3aa: CASSPGGFQETQYF
CDR3nt: TGTGCCAGCTCACCCGGTGGATTCCAAGAGACCCAGTACTTC

abundance: many
d_gene: NA
j_gene: TRBJ1-2
v_gene: TRBV6-6
CDR3aa: CASQQGDYGYTF
CDR3nt: TGTGCCAGTCAGCAGGGCGACTATGGCTACACCTTC

abundance: many
d_gene: TRBD1
j_gene: TRBJ2-7
v_gene: TRBV7-2
CDR3aa: CASSLQQGARYEQYF
CDR3nt: TGTGCCAGCAGCCTCCAGCAGGGGGCTCGGTACGAGCAGTACTTC

abundance: few
d_gene: NA
j_gene: TRBJ1-2
v_gene: TRBV14
CDR3aa: CASSQDAGGVDYGYTF
CDR3nt: TGTGCCAGCAGCCAAGATGCGGGGGGCGTCGACTATGGCTACACCTTC

abundance: medium-sized
d_gene: NA
j_gene: TRBJ1-2
v_gene: TRBV29-1
CDR3aa: CSSAGSDGYTF
CDR3nt: TGCAGCAGTGCTGGCTCGGATGGCTACACCTTC

abundance: NA
d_gene: NA
j_gene: TRBJ1-4
v_gene: TRBV7-9
CDR3aa: CASSLTGGWEKLFF
CDR3nt: TGTGCCAGCAGCTTAACGGGGGGCTGGGAAAAACTGTTTTTT

abundance: NA
d_gene: TRBD2
j_gene: TRBJ2-7
v_gene: TRBV10-2
CDR3aa: CASSEIVAGGTYEQYF
CDR3nt: TGTGCCAGCAGTGAAATAGTAGCGGGGGGAACCTACGAGCAGTACTTC

abundance: few
d_gene: NA
j_gene: TRBJ1-3
v_gene: TRBV7-2
CDR3aa: CASSSGKLSSGNTIYF
CDR3nt: TGTGCCAGCAGCTCAGGAAAATTGTCCTCTGGAAACACCATATATTTT

abundance: many
d_gene: NA
j_gene: TRBJ1-2
v_gene: TRBV5-1
CDR3aa: CASSLTGEVYGYTF
CDR3nt: TGCGCCAGCAGCTTAACGGGGGAGGTCTATGGCTACACCTTC

abundance: NA
d_gene: NA
j_gene: TRBJ1-5
v_gene: TRBV20-1
CDR3aa: CSASGGLESNQPQHF
CDR3nt: TGCAGTGCGTCCGGGGGGCTAGAGAGCAATCAGCCCCAGCATTTT

abundance: NA
d_gene: NA
j_gene: TRBJ1-5
v_gene: TRBV29-1
CDR3aa: CSVIQGAQPQHF
CDR3nt: TGCAGCGTAATACAGGGTGCTCAGCCCCAGCATTTT

abundance: many
d_gene: NA
j_gene: TRBJ1-2
v_gene: TRBV19
CDR3aa: CASSIGGARGYTF
CDR3nt: TGTGCCAGTAGTATAGGGGGGGCGCGCGGCTACACCTTC

abundance: many
d_gene: NA
j_gene: TRBJ1-6
v_gene: TRBV10-3
CDR3aa: CAISDRSSYNSPLHF
CDR3nt: TGTGCCATCAGTGACAGGAGCTCCTATAATTCACCCCTCCACTTT

abundance: NA
d_gene: NA
j_gene: TRBJ1-5
v_gene: TRBV4-1
CDR3aa: CASSQVGDSNQPQHF
CDR3nt: TGCGCCAGCAGCCAAGTTGGCGACAGCAATCAGCCCCAGCATTTT

abundance: few
d_gene: TRBD1
j_gene: TRBJ1-6
v_gene: TRBV12-3/TRBV12-4
CDR3aa: CASSERGTGPYNSPLHF
CDR3nt: TGTGCCAGCAGTGAACGGGGGACAGGTCCCTATAATTCACCCCTCCACTTT

abundance: many
d_gene: TRBD1
j_gene: TRBJ1-5
v_gene: TRBV5-8
CDR3aa: CASSSNRQGQPQHF
CDR3nt: TGTGCCAGCAGCTCGAACCGACAGGGACAGCCCCAGCATTTT

abundance: few
d_gene: NA
j_gene: TRBJ2-7
v_gene: TRBV20-1
CDR3aa: CSARDSGAYSYEQYF
CDR3nt: TGCAGTGCTAGAGATTCGGGGGCTTACTCCTACGAGCAGTACTTC

abundance: many
d_gene: NA
j_gene: TRBJ2-2
v_gene: TRBV9
CDR3aa: CASSVTPGELFF
CDR3nt: TGTGCCAGCAGCGTGACTCCCGGGGAGCTGTTTTTT

abundance: many
d_gene: TRBD2
j_gene: TRBJ2-2
v_gene: TRBV7-2
CDR3aa: CASSLFLAGTGELFF
CDR3nt: TGTGCCAGCAGCTTATTCCTAGCGGGTACCGGGGAGCTGTTTTTT

abundance: many
d_gene: NA
j_gene: TRBJ2-7
v_gene: TRBV29-1
CDR3aa: CSVYGPQTNYEQYF
CDR3nt: TGCAGCGTTTATGGACCGCAAACCAACTACGAGCAGTACTTC

abundance: many
d_gene: TRBD1
j_gene: TRBJ2-5
v_gene: TRBV7-2
CDR3aa: CASSFSATGAEGTQYF
CDR3nt: TGTGCCAGCAGCTTTTCCGCGACAGGGGCCGAGGGGACCCAGTACTTC

abundance: NA
d_gene: NA
j_gene: TRBJ1-1
v_gene: TRBV30
CDR3aa: CAWSYLTRTEAFF
CDR3nt: TGTGCCTGGAGTTACTTAACCAGGACTGAAGCTTTCTTT

abundance: many
d_gene: NA
j_gene: TRBJ2-7
v_gene: TRBV15
CDR3aa: CATKTDSVAHEQYF
CDR3nt: TGTGCCACCAAGACTGATTCGGTAGCCCACGAGCAGTACTTC

abundance: few
d_gene: NA
j_gene: TRBJ1-1
v_gene: TRBV20-1
CDR3aa: CSARDRRAHTEAFF
CDR3nt: TGCAGTGCTAGAGATCGGAGGGCCCACACTGAAGCTTTCTTT

abundance: many
d_gene: NA
j_gene: TRBJ1-2
v_gene: TRBV20-1
CDR3aa: CSASVFLNYGYTF
CDR3nt: TGCAGTGCTAGTGTATTCCTTAACTATGGCTACACCTTC

abundance: many
d_gene: NA
j_gene: TRBJ2-5
v_gene: TRBV6-1
CDR3aa: CASSRVPGETQYF
CDR3nt: TGTGCCAGCAGTAGGGTCCCAGGAGAGACCCAGTACTTC

abundance: few
d_gene: TRBD2
j_gene: TRBJ2-7
v_gene: TRBV27
CDR3aa: CASSSASGSYEQYF
CDR3nt: TGTGCCAGCAGTTCGGCTAGCGGTTCCTACGAGCAGTACTTC

abundance: few
d_gene: TRBD1
j_gene: TRBJ1-2
v_gene: TRBV12-3/TRBV12-4
CDR3aa: CASSRRGRENGYTF
CDR3nt: TGTGCCAGCAGTCGCAGGGGGCGAGAAAATGGCTACACCTTC

abundance: once
d_gene: TRBD2
j_gene: TRBJ2-5
v_gene: TRBV25-1
CDR3aa: CASSVGLAGLNQETQYF
CDR3nt: TGTGCCAGCAGCGTAGGACTAGCGGGGCTAAACCAAGAGACCCAGTACTTC

abundance: NA
d_gene: NA
j_gene: TRBJ2-5
v_gene: TRBV10-3
CDR3aa: CAIGYSGVGETQYF
CDR3nt: TGTGCCATCGGTTACTCTGGGGTCGGAGAGACCCAGTACTTC

abundance: NA
d_gene: TRBD1
j_gene: TRBJ1-5
v_gene: TRBV27
CDR3aa: CASSVGQGWDEHF
CDR3nt: TGTGCCAGCAGTGTGGGACAGGGGTGGGACGAGCATTTT

abundance: NA
d_gene: TRBD1
j_gene: TRBJ1-1
v_gene: TRBV20-1
CDR3aa: CSAWDSQENTEAFF
CDR3nt: TGCAGTGCTTGGGACAGCCAAGAGAACACTGAAGCTTTCTTT

abundance: NA
d_gene: NA
j_gene: TRBJ2-5
v_gene: TRBV25-1
CDR3aa: CASRDRYQETQYF
CDR3nt: TGTGCCAGCAGAGATCGCTACCAAGAGACCCAGTACTTC

abundance: NA
d_gene: NA
j_gene: TRBJ1-4
v_gene: TRBV15
CDR3aa: CATSSVSSGGNEKLFF
CDR3nt: TGTGCCACCAGCAGTGTGTCGTCGGGAGGTAATGAAAAACTGTTTTTT

abundance: NA
d_gene: TRBD1
j_gene: TRBJ1-5
v_gene: TRBV27
CDR3aa: CASSLAGQGANQPQHF
CDR3nt: TGTGCCAGCAGTTTGGCGGGACAGGGGGCGAACCAGCCCCAGCATTTT

abundance: once
d_gene: NA
j_gene: TRBJ1-1
v_gene: TRBV13
CDR3aa: CASSLEGPRKAFF
CDR3nt: TGTGCCAGCAGCCTAGAGGGGCCTAGAAAGGCTTTCTTT

abundance: NA
d_gene: NA
j_gene: TRBJ1-5
v_gene: TRBV7-8
CDR3aa: CASSQGSRGRGQPQHF
CDR3nt: TGTGCCAGCAGCCAAGGAAGCAGGGGACGCGGACAGCCCCAGCATTTT

abundance: NA
d_gene: TRBD1
j_gene: TRBJ2-5
v_gene: TRBV2
CDR3aa: CASRRTGNTGVETQYF
CDR3nt: TGTGCCAGCAGAAGGACAGGGAACACCGGGGTTGAGACCCAGTACTTC

abundance: NA
d_gene: NA
j_gene: TRBJ1-2
v_gene: TRBV30
CDR3aa: CAWSVGRIYGYTF
CDR3nt: TGTGCCTGGAGTGTGGGACGGATTTATGGCTACACCTTC

abundance: NA
d_gene: NA
j_gene: TRBJ2-7
v_gene: TRBV5-1
CDR3aa: CASSLEGSTYEQYF
CDR3nt: TGCGCCAGCAGCTTGGAAGGTTCTACCTACGAGCAGTACTTC

abundance: NA
d_gene: TRBD1
j_gene: TRBJ1-5
v_gene: TRBV19
CDR3aa: CAWSRTGVSNKPQHF
CDR3nt: TGTGCCTGGAGTCGGACAGGGGTCAGCAATAAGCCCCAGCATTTT

abundance: many
d_gene: TRBD1
j_gene: TRBJ1-1
v_gene: TRBV15
CDR3aa: CATSRGGQGLNTEAFF
CDR3nt: TGTGCCACCAGCAGAGGAGGACAGGGGTTGAACACTGAAGCTTTCTTT

abundance: NA
d_gene: TRBD1
j_gene: TRBJ1-5
v_gene: TRBV2
CDR3aa: CASNRQGAHQPQHF
CDR3nt: TGTGCCAGCAATCGGCAGGGGGCTCATCAGCCCCAGCATTTT